This T cell receptor beta chain comes out of a study of early T cells in non-severe SARS-CoV-2 infection (dated by TCRdb to the early 2020s). For the wider study: Because TCR sequencing relied on bulk RNA taken from unsorted whole blood, pairing of alpha and beta chains was not possible.

Library generation was performed with 5' RACE. The sample was run on a NextSeq 500. In the TCR library protocol, unique molecular identifiers were attached to individual cDNA molecules to correct for PCR bias and sequencing error. Sequencing covered both TCR alpha and beta chains, and within each sample the abundances of alpha and beta sequences were tightly co-correlated. As for the authors' bioinformatics: Decombinator V4 was used to annotate the V gene, J gene and CDR3 of the TCR sequences. Expanded TCRs were defined as changing significantly between any two time points under a Poisson model with p below 0.0001. TCR abundances were normalised to the total number of TCRs sequenced per sample and expressed as counts per million. TRAV1-2 paired with TRAJ12, TRAJ20 or TRAJ33 defined MAIT TCRs, while TRAV10 paired with TRAJ18 defined iNKT TCRs. VDJdb, accessed 1 November 2021, was searched for CMV, EBV and SARS-CoV-2 annotated TCRs, with TCRs annotated for multiple antigens excluded. TCRdb cleaned the public reads at Q25 with fastp, built clones with MiXCR and kept in-frame beta chains. When rows share a CDR3 protein, they turn into one entry using the most common DNA and genes. The V and J calls follow TCRdb's processing rather than the paper's. The sample table holds approximately 45,000 distinct CDR3 sequences, of which approximately 7.1% were seen once. 4.7% of the sample is taken by the ten largest.

Looking up the germline V gene (reference sequence) yields CDR1 DFQATT and CDR2 SNEGSKA. Reading from cysteine to phenylalanine, the CDR3 counts 14 amino acids. Just CDR3 DNA is preserved here, 42 bases in frame from base 1. V lost 8 bases and J lost 2 bases; the stretch between them is 18 bases long. This clonotype was observed at least ten times. What this receptor recognizes is not known. It has no much larger one-base neighbor in the sample; base qualities were not kept. A case-control design nested within a healthcare worker cohort in London, UK, was used, with weekly nasopharyngeal swab PCR tests and blood sampling performed. Healthcare workers were recruited during the week of the UK lockdown, between 23 and 31 March 2020, and followed weekly for up to about 15 weeks. Broader findings and caveats from the paper: Matching against VDJdb was skewed toward anti-spike CD8 responses, likely underestimated virus-specific expansions, and missed private and CD4 specificities.

The sequence links TRBV20-1 to TRBJ2-5, and possibly TRBD2, on 6 matching bases. The sequenced sample was whole blood. This TCR came from an adult who was a healthcare worker with PCR-confirmed SARS-CoV-2 infection or an uninfected control (not recorded which). Read as DNA, the sequence is TGCAGTTCCCTAATGGGCGGGGATCAAGAGACCCAGTACTTC. The translation is CSSLMGGDQETQYF.